The 29 T cell receptor beta chains below were found in one sample sequenced in a study of beta chain features in type 1 diabetes. Reverse transcription of all isolated RNA meant that expressed TCRB transcripts were sequenced. Some clones are missing from TCRdb's copy, which holds only in-frame ones; the method was immunoSEQ multiplex PCR. The sample contains a few hundred thousand clones, approximately 13% of which appear only once. General study findings and limits: In all four CD4+ subsets, TCRB CDR3 length was significantly, moderately reduced in type 1 diabetes.

Their antigen targets remain unknown. Sequencing used naive CD4+ T cells from blood. Every receptor here comes from a woman younger than 30 with type 1 diabetes.

This clone has more than one count but fewer than ten. This sequence joins TRBV7-2 and TRBJ1-2; possible D gene TRBD1, 6 bases. The germline V and J ends were trimmed by 3 bases and 4 bases, with 9 bases remaining between them. The CDR3 contains 13 residues. From germline, CDR1 is SGHTA and CDR2 FQGNSA. CDR3 DNA sequence: TGTGCCAGCAGCTTTGACAGGACCTATGGCTACACCTTC. This gives the protein CASSFDRTYGYTF.

This clone was counted between two and nine times. The genes are TRBV11-2 and TRBJ2-5; D may be TRBD2 (5 bases). The CDR3 spans 15 residues. Germline V CDR1 and CDR2: SGHAT, FQNNGV. The germline V and J ends were trimmed by 2 bases and 5 bases, with 15 bases remaining between them. CDR3 sequence reads: CASSLSTRVWETQYF. CDR3 sequence (DNA): TGTGCCAGCAGCTTATCCACGAGGGTTTGGGAGACCCAGTACTTC. Full variable domain (remainder filled in from reference TRBV11-2 and TRBJ2-5): EAGVAQSPRYKIIEKRQSVAFWCNPISGHATLYWYQQILGQGPKLLIQFQNNGVVDDSQLPKDRFSAERLKGVDSTLKIQPAKLEDSAVYLCASSLSTRVWETQYFGPGTRLLVL.

This clone was seen a few times. The rearrangement uses TRBV6-5 and TRBJ2-7, with 7 bases fitting TRBD1. CDR1 is MNHEY, CDR2 SVGAGI, per germline. There are 16 residues in the CDR3. Germline trimming cut 0 bases from V and 3 bases from J; bases unmatched to any gene: 8. CDR3 protein: CASSYSWTGNIYEQYF. In DNA, the CDR3 is TGTGCCAGCAGTTACTCCTGGACAGGCAATATCTACGAGCAGTACTTC.

This rearrangement joins TRBV9 to TRBJ1-3; 8 positions match TRBD1. V was pared by 1 base and J by 1 base, with 7 bases of the junction left unmatched. This CDR3 is 17 amino acids long. The V gene's germline CDR1 is SGDLS and CDR2 YYNGEE. CDR3 amino acids: CASSVTPWTGSGNTIYF. The CDR3, as DNA: TGTGCCAGCAGCGTAACCCCCTGGACAGGGTCTGGAAACACCATATATTTT.

This clone was seen a handful of times. The rearrangement joins TRBV5-6 to TRBJ2-7, with 8 bases matching TRBD1. V shed 4 bases, J shed 8 bases, and the junction held 5 bases outside the gene matches. The CDR3 spans 12 residues. CDR1 and CDR2 from the germline V gene are SGHDT and YYEEEE. CDR3 sequence: CASSTDRAKQYV. For the CDR3, the DNA is TGTGCCAGCAGCACGGACAGGGCGAAGCAGTACGTC.

The chain links TRBV18 to TRBJ2-2, with 7 nucleotides matching TRBD1. V dropped 3 bases and J dropped 5; count of bases not matched to a gene: 3. Germline V gene lookup returns CDR1 KGHSH and CDR2 LQKENI. CDR3 size: 14 residues. DNA of the CDR3: TGTGCCAGCTCACCTCAACAGGGGACCGGGGAGCTGTTTTTT. Its translation is CASSPQQGTGELFF.

The rearrangement joins TRBV30 to TRBJ1-4; TRBD1 might be the D (5 bases). Trimming took off 3 bases at V and 7 bases at J, with 15 bases between the two ends. This CDR3 spans 14 amino acids. Germline V gives CDR1 GTSNPN, CDR2 SVGIG (reference sequence). CDR3 residues: CAWSVERRVEKLFF. The CDR3, as DNA: TGTGCCTGGAGCGTTGAGCGCAGGGTTGAAAAACTGTTTTTT.

This clone was picked up a small number of times. The CDR3, as DNA: TGTGCCACCCGGGCGGGGTTGTCTTCCTACAATGAGCAGTTCTTC. Amino acid sequence: CATRAGLSSYNEQFF. The chain is built from TRBV7-9 and TRBJ2-1; D perhaps matches TRBD2 (6 bases). Germline values: CDR1 SEHNR, CDR2 FQNEAQ (reference sequence). V lost 10 bases and J lost 1, with 17 bases in between. There are 15 residues in the CDR3.

The V and J genes are TRBV7-2 and TRBJ2-7; 7 bases agree with TRBD1. Per germline, CDR1 SGHTA and CDR2 FQGNSA. Germline trimming cut 1 base from V and 4 bases from J; bases unmatched to any gene: 4. CDR3 length: 14 amino acids. This chain's CDR3 is CASSLGGQTYEQYF. The CDR3 DNA follows: TGTGCCAGCAGCTTAGGGGGACAGACGTACGAGCAGTACTTC.

V is TRBV5-4 and J is TRBJ2-5, with D unresolved. The CDR3 covers 13 residues. Germline V lookup: CDR1 SGHNT, CDR2 YYREEE (reference sequence). V was pared by 0 bases and J by 5 bases, with 8 bases between. The CDR3 loop is CASSLGQRETQYF. The DNA for the CDR3 is TGTGCCAGCAGCTTGGGGCAGAGGGAGACCCAGTACTTC.

The chain has TRBV30 and TRBJ1-4; the D gene is possibly TRBD1 (6 bases). The CDR3 totals 14 residues. The ends were cut back, 5 bases at V and 0 bases at J, with 10 bases in the middle. CDR1 GTSNPN and CDR2 SVGIG come from the germline V gene (reference sequence). The DNA for the CDR3 is TGTGCCTGGGCCTGGACAGCAACTAATGAAAAACTGTTTTTT. Its translation: CAWAWTATNEKLFF.

This chain links TRBV5-4 with TRBJ2-4; TRBD2 aligns across 9 bases. CDR3 size: 14 residues. The ends lost 4 bases at V and 13 bases at J; junction bases unmatched: 12. Germline-derived CDR1 and CDR2 are SGHNT and YYREEE (reference sequence). The CDR3 is CASSRLAADTDQYF. The CDR3 DNA reads as TGTGCCAGCAGCCGACTAGCGGCAGACACCGACCAGTACTTC.

The CDR3 sequence: CSVGTYGANVLTF. The CDR3 DNA reads as TGCAGCGTGGGGACTTACGGGGCCAACGTCCTGACTTTC. This chain connects TRBV29-1 to TRBJ2-6, with D possibly matching TRBD2 (6 bases). The CDR3 consists of 13 residues. Trimming pared 6 bases from V and 4 bases from J, leaving 10 bases between. CDR1 is SQVTM and CDR2 is ANQGSEA in the germline V gene.

The chain couples TRBV30 to TRBJ1-5; D may be TRBD1 (5 bases). The CDR3 has 14 residues. Trimming took 5 bases from V and 5 from J, leaving 16 bases between them. The germline gives CDR1 GTSNPN, CDR2 SVGIG (reference sequence). CDR3 sequence reads: CAWAPDKVDQPQHF. CDR3 coding DNA: TGTGCCTGGGCGCCGGACAAGGTTGATCAGCCCCAGCATTTT.

This clone was seen only a few times. The chain employs TRBV9 and TRBJ2-1; 7 nucleotides match TRBD2. The CDR3 loop spans 12 amino acids. V shed 3 bases and J 7 bases; nucleotides not matched to a gene: 1. Germline CDR1 is SGDLS and CDR2 is YYNGEE. The CDR3 nucleotides are TGTGCCAGCAGCGGGGGGGGGAATGAGCAGTTCTTC. This translates into CASSGGGNEQFF. The variable domain in full, completed from reference TRBV9 and TRBJ2-1, reads DSGVTQTPKHLITATGQRVTLRCSPRSGDLSVYWYQQSLDQGLQFLIQYYNGEERAKGNILERFSAQQFPDLHSELNLSSLELGDSALYFCASSGGGNEQFFGPGTRLTVL.

The CDR3 spells CASTRQGNEQFF. The CDR3 bases are TGTGCCAGTACAAGACAGGGGAATGAGCAGTTCTTC. The rearrangement links TRBV19 to TRBJ2-1; TRBD1 agrees at 8 bases. The trim removed 7 bases at V and 7 bases at J, leaving 3 bases unmatched. The length of the CDR3 is 12 residues. Germline V lookup: CDR1 LNHDA, CDR2 SQIVND (reference sequence).

The chain combines TRBV18 with TRBJ2-1, with 10 positions matching TRBD2. Germline V gene sequence: CDR1 KGHSH, CDR2 LQKENI. The CDR3 is 16 residues long. Losses at the gene ends were 5 bases for V and 6 bases for J; bases not matched to a gene: 10. The CDR3 region is CASSRVAGGRVNEQFF. The CDR3 coding sequence is TGTGCCAGCTCAAGAGTAGCGGGAGGTAGAGTCAATGAGCAGTTCTTC.

The chain is built from TRBV7-8 and TRBJ1-1, with a tentative D call TRBD1 (6 bases). Germline V gene lookup returns CDR1 SGHVS and CDR2 FQNEAQ. The V gene lost 5 bases and the J gene lost 0 bases, with 22 bases spanning the gap. The CDR3 spans 18 residues. In DNA, the CDR3 is TGTGCCAGCAGCCCGTCGGACAGCGCTCTGGGCATGAACACTGAAGCTTTCTTT. Its translation: CASSPSDSALGMNTEAFF. The entire variable domain, with the rest obtained from reference TRBV7-8 and TRBJ1-1, is as follows: GAGVSQSPRYKVAKRGQDVALRCDPISGHVSLFWYQQALGQGPEFLTYFQNEAQLDKSGLPSDRFFAERPEGSVSTLKIQRTQQEDSAVYLCASSPSDSALGMNTEAFFGQGTRLTVV.

J is TRBJ2-2 and V is TRBV5-4; D uncertain. Trimming cost V 4 bases and J 2 bases, with 6 bases left between them. Germline V gives CDR1 SGHNT, CDR2 YYREEE (reference sequence). The CDR3 covers 13 residues. CDR3 coding DNA: TGTGCCAGCAGCCCCCCAAACACCGGGGAGCTGTTTTTT. Amino acid sequence: CASSPPNTGELFF.

This rearrangement joins TRBV5-6 to TRBJ2-1; 8 bases fit TRBD2. Germline values: CDR1 SGHDT, CDR2 YYEEEE. The CDR3 contains 14 residues. The ends lost 3 bases at V and 2 bases at J; junction bases unmatched: 1. CDR3 loop: CASSSGLAYNEQFF. The CDR3 DNA sequence: TGTGCCAGCAGCTCGGGACTAGCCTACAATGAGCAGTTCTTC. The full variable domain, in which reference TRBV5-6 and TRBJ2-1 provide the parts outside the CDR3, is DAGVTQSPTHLIKTRGQQVTLRCSPKSGHDTVSWYQQALGQGPQFIFQYYEEEERQRGNFPDRFSGHQFPNYSSELNVNALLLGDSALYLCASSSGLAYNEQFFGPGTRLTVL.

The genes are TRBV19 and TRBJ2-3, with D possibly TRBD2 on 6 matching bases. Germline CDR1 is LNHDA and CDR2 is SQIVND (reference sequence). V was clipped by 6 bases and J by 2 bases, with 12 bases between them. The CDR3 runs 14 residues. CDR3 region: CASRRAGLTDTQYF. The DNA of the CDR3 is TGTGCCAGTAGGAGAGCGGGTCTCACAGATACGCAGTATTTT.

V usage is TRBV5-1 and J usage is TRBJ2-7; 7 nucleotides align to TRBD1. Trimming cost V 2 bases and J 7 bases; bases outside gene matches: 9. Looked up from germline, CDR1 is SGHRS and CDR2 is YFSETQ. There are 14 residues in the CDR3. DNA of the CDR3: TGCGCCAGCAGCTTACAGGGGTCGAGTGGGGAGCAGTACTTC. Translating gives CASSLQGSSGEQYF.

CDR3 in DNA: TGTGCCAGCTCACCACCGACTAGGGAGACCCAGTACTTC. It yields the protein CASSPPTRETQYF. This sequence joins TRBV18 and TRBJ2-5; weak D call: TRBD2 (6 bases). V was shortened by 0 bases and J by 5 bases, with 7 bases between the two germline ends. Germline-derived CDR1 and CDR2 are KGHSH and LQKENI. The CDR3 loop spans 13 amino acids.

The chain uses TRBV27 and TRBJ2-3; D may be TRBD1 (6 bases). This CDR3 comprises 18 residues. The V gene lost 3 bases and the J gene lost 1 base, with 20 bases spanning the gap. Germline V gene data show CDR1 as MNHEY and CDR2 as SMNVEV (reference sequence). The CDR3 bases are TGTGCCAGCAGTTTCTCCGCAAAACAGGGTTCAGGCACAGATACGCAGTATTTT. Protein: CASSFSAKQGSGTDTQYF.

Here the CDR3 reads CASSMAAGALNTEAFF. CDR3 bases: TGTGCCAGTAGTATGGCGGCAGGGGCTTTGAACACTGAAGCTTTCTTT. The chain has TRBV19 and TRBJ1-1; TRBD1 is a possible D gene (6 bases). There are 16 residues in the CDR3. The germline V gene encodes CDR1 LNHDA and CDR2 SQIVND (reference sequence). Trimming left V 3 bases short and J 0 bases short, with 14 bases between.

This clone was seen more than once but under ten times. The rearrangement uses TRBV5-8 and TRBJ2-5; TRBD2 matches at 15 bases. V shed 0 bases, J shed 4 bases, and the junction held 4 bases outside the gene matches. The CDR3 totals 17 residues. Germline loops: CDR1 SGHTS, CDR2 YDEGEE. DNA for the CDR3: TGTGCCAGCAGCTTGGAAGGACTAGCGGGAGGGGGAGAGACCCAGTACTTC. This sequence encodes CASSLEGLAGGGETQYF. Based on the CDR3 plus reference TRBV5-8 and TRBJ2-5, the full variable domain is EAGVTQSPTHLIKTRGQQATLRCSPISGHTSVYWYQQALGLGLQFLLWYDEGEERNRGNFPPRFSGRQFPNYSSELNVNALELEDSALYLCASSLEGLAGGGETQYFGPGTRLLVL.

The chain recombines TRBV7-9 with TRBJ1-1, with 8 positions matching TRBD1. The length of the CDR3 is 12 residues. Trimming took 3 bases from V and 10 from J; bases not matched to a gene: 4. Germline V gene data show CDR1 as SEHNR and CDR2 as FQNEAQ (reference sequence). The CDR3 loop reads CASSFGQGRAFF. CDR3 coding DNA: TGTGCCAGCAGCTTTGGACAGGGCCGAGCTTTCTTT.

V is TRBV25-1 and J is TRBJ2-1; TRBD2 matches at 12 bases. After removal of 3 bases from V and 7 bases from J, the junction contained 10 bases not matched to a gene. CDR1 MGHDK and CDR2 SYGVNS come from the germline V gene. The CDR3 is 17 residues long. In DNA form, the CDR3 reads TGTGCCAGCAGTGATGCTAGGCTAGCGGGAGGGCGTAATGAGCAGTTCTTC. It specifies CASSDARLAGGRNEQFF.

This chain links TRBV4-2 with TRBJ2-3; 14 bases agree with TRBD2. This CDR3 is built from 21 residues. CDR1 LGHNA and CDR2 YNFKEQ come from the germline V gene. V shed 2 bases, J shed 0 bases, and the junction held 13 bases outside the gene matches. The CDR3 coding sequence is TGTGCCAGCAGCCAAACCCCACCCGGGACTAGCGGGAGAGGGAGCACAGATACGCAGTATTTT. This gives the protein CASSQTPPGTSGRGSTDTQYF.